This entry lists 24 T cell receptor beta chains sequenced from one sample in a study of T cell responses to AZD1222 COVID-19 vaccine. Libraries were prepared by immunoSEQ multiplex PCR; TCRdb keeps only in-frame clonotypes and omits some of them. The repertoire holds about 140,000 clones, with 89% as singletons. The sample was peripheral blood, taken on day 0 of AZD1222 vaccination. The receptors stem from an adult in good health.

J is TRBJ2-1 and V is TRBV27; TRBD2 might be the D (6 bases). From germline, CDR1 is MNHEY and CDR2 SMNVEV (reference sequence). Trimming removed 6 bases from V and 1 base from J, with 16 bases in between. This CDR3 region has 16 residues. Written as DNA, the CDR3 is TGTGCCAGCAGCCACGGCTGGGCGGGGTCCTACAATGAGCAGTTCTTC. Its translation: CASSHGWAGSYNEQFF.

The chain employs TRBV15 and TRBJ2-7; D perhaps matches TRBD2 (6 bases). Germline V gene data show CDR1 as LNHNV and CDR2 as YYDKDF (reference sequence). The CDR3 covers 14 residues. Trimming shortened V by 0 bases and J by 6 bases, and 12 bases separated the two germline ends. The DNA for the CDR3 is TGTGCCACCAGCAGAGATCGGGGGACGGCCGAGCAGTACTTC. Translation: CATSRDRGTAEQYF.

This chain connects TRBV19 to TRBJ1-2; a possible D gene is TRBD1 (5 bases). This CDR3 spans 14 amino acids. The germline gives CDR1 LNHDA, CDR2 SQIVND (reference sequence). Trimming took 3 bases from V and 7 from J, leaving 15 bases between them. The CDR3 DNA sequence: TGTGCCAGTAGTATTCCTGACAGACCCATTGGCTACACCTTC. This gives the protein CASSIPDRPIGYTF.

The chain is built from TRBV6-5 and TRBJ1-6, with no clear D. In germline, CDR1 is MNHEY, CDR2 SVGAGI. V was trimmed by 2 bases and J by 6 bases, leaving 11 bases between them. There are 15 residues in the CDR3. Written as DNA, the CDR3 is TGTGCCAGCAGTTACGCGGTTGATGCTAATTCACCCCTCCACTTT. Its protein is CASSYAVDANSPLHF.

The genes are TRBV7-6 and TRBJ2-3; D possibly corresponds to TRBD1 (5 bases). Germline V gene lookup returns CDR1 SGHVS and CDR2 FNYEAQ. The V end lost 5 bases, the J end lost 3 bases, and 12 bases lay between the germline ends. The CDR3 sequence is 14 residues long. CDR3 amino acids: CASSHRTRTDTQYF. CDR3 nucleotides: TGTGCCAGCAGCCACAGGACAAGAACAGATACGCAGTATTTT.

This chain joins TRBV28 and TRBJ1-2; no firm D call. The V end lost 3 bases, the J end lost 3 bases, and 8 bases lay between the germline ends. Germline V lookup: CDR1 MDHEN, CDR2 SYDVKM. The CDR3 contains 13 residues. The CDR3 here is CASSFQAHYGYTF. CDR3 in DNA: TGTGCCAGCAGTTTTCAGGCCCACTATGGCTACACCTTC.

A note on this clone: The same CDR3 can be traced to other DNA sequences in this sample. The chain combines TRBV6-5 with TRBJ1-5; tentatively, D is TRBD1 (5 bases). CDR3 length: 14 residues. V was pared by 2 bases and J by 2 bases, with 7 bases between. CDR1 and CDR2 (germline): MNHEY, SVGAGI. CDR3 region: CASSYGGGNQPQHF. The CDR3 nucleotides read TGTGCCAGCAGTTACGGAGGGGGCAATCAGCCCCAGCATTTT.

The chain carries TRBV6-2 or TRBV6-3 and TRBJ1-5; TRBD1 might be the D (5 bases). This CDR3 contains 15 residues. Germline values: CDR1 MNHEY, CDR2 SVGEGT. The V and J ends lost 2 bases and 6 bases respectively, with 14 bases between them. CDR3 amino acids: CASSYLTSGGQPQHF. The CDR3 region has the DNA TGTGCCAGCAGTTACCTAACCTCGGGGGGTCAGCCCCAGCATTTT.

V is TRBV28 and J is TRBJ1-1; 12 bases map to TRBD1. The V and J ends lost 5 bases and 11 bases, in that order; junction bases with no gene match: 12. CDR3 length: 15 residues. Germline CDR1 reads MDHEN; CDR2 reads SYDVKM. CDR3 protein: CASSPNRDRGRGAFF. CDR3 bases: TGTGCCAGCAGTCCAAACCGGGACAGGGGGCGCGGGGCTTTCTTT.

This clone has only a few counts. The V call is TRBV7-2, the J call TRBJ2-7; 7 bases align to TRBD2. Germline V gene sequence: CDR1 SGHTA, CDR2 FQGNSA. J gave up 0 bases and V 1 base, and 9 bases lay outside the gene matches. CDR3 length: 17 residues. This chain's CDR3 is CASSLVHTGDYSYEQYF. The DNA of the CDR3 is TGTGCCAGCAGCTTAGTACACACGGGGGACTACTCCTACGAGCAGTACTTC.

The rearrangement joins TRBV28 to TRBJ1-2; unclear D gene. CDR3 length: 13 residues. Between the trimmed V and J ends, which lost 6 bases and 7 bases, there was a span of 15 bases. CDR1 is MDHEN and CDR2 is SYDVKM in the germline V gene. CDR3 region: CASSPTIASGYTF. In DNA, the CDR3 is TGTGCCAGCAGCCCCACAATCGCTAGTGGCTACACCTTC.

This chain links TRBV9 with TRBJ2-3; the match to TRBD1 covers 7 bases. J gave up 3 bases and V 3 bases, and 7 bases lay outside the gene matches. In germline, CDR1 is SGDLS, CDR2 YYNGEE. The CDR3 covers 15 residues. Here the CDR3 reads CASSARQGETDTQYF. For the CDR3, the DNA is TGTGCCAGCAGCGCCCGACAGGGCGAGACAGATACGCAGTATTTT.

V gene TRBV5-1 combines with J gene TRBJ2-5; perhaps TRBD1 as D (6 bases). This CDR3 region has 14 residues. Trimming removed 3 bases at V and 1 base at J, with 10 bases between. CDR1 is SGHRS, CDR2 YFSETQ, per germline. For the CDR3, the DNA is TGCGCCAGCAGCTCGGGACACCCCCAAGAGACCCAGTACTTC. Translated, it gives CASSSGHPQETQYF.

Points on this clone: Other nucleotide sequences from this sample produce the same CDR3. The chain carries TRBV18 and TRBJ1-1, with TRBD1 as a possible D gene (5 bases). V was shortened by 6 bases and J by 0 bases, with 8 bases between the two germline ends. CDR1 and CDR2 from the germline V gene are KGHSH and LQKENI. The CDR3 is made up of 13 amino acids. The CDR3: CASSPGLNTEAFF. In nucleotides, the CDR3 is TGTGCCAGCTCGCCGGGACTGAACACTGAAGCTTTCTTT.

The rearrangement links TRBV3-1 (or the pseudogene TRBV3-2) to TRBJ2-5; D is perhaps TRBD2 (5 bases). The CDR3 consists of 12 residues. The germline gives CDR1 LGHDT, CDR2 YNNKEL (reference sequence). V lost 6 bases and J 5 bases, leaving 10 bases between the germline ends. CDR3 region: CASSGGLETQYF. The CDR3 DNA is TGTGCCAGCAGTGGAGGTCTGGAGACCCAGTACTTC.

The CDR3 sequence is CASSFPGQGANTQYF. The DNA for the CDR3 is TGTGCCAGCAGCTTCCCGGGACAGGGGGCAAATACGCAGTATTTT. The genes are TRBV7-9 and TRBJ2-3, with 12 bases aligning to TRBD1. The CDR3 has 15 residues. V lost 3 bases and J lost 7; bases outside the gene matches: 5. The germline V gene encodes CDR1 SEHNR and CDR2 FQNEAQ (reference sequence). The full variable domain, with the rest looked up from reference TRBV7-9 and TRBJ2-3, is DTGVSQNPRHKITKRGQNVTFRCDPISEHNRLYWYRQTLGQGPEFLTYFQNEAQLEKSRLLSDRFSAERPKGSFSTLEIQRTEQGDSAMYLCASSFPGQGANTQYFGPGTRLTVL.

V is TRBV12-3 or TRBV12-4 and J is TRBJ1-6; D is undetermined. This CDR3 has 13 residues. V lost 3 bases, J lost 9 bases, and 9 bases lay in between. The CDR3 region is CASSFLSPSPLHF. The CDR3 DNA is TGTGCCAGCAGTTTTTTATCCCCTTCACCCCTCCACTTT.

This rearrangement joins TRBV7-6 to TRBJ2-7; 9 nucleotides line up with TRBD2. V trimming: 5 bases; J trimming: 7 bases; junction bases outside the gene matches: 12. Germline V gene lookup returns CDR1 SGHVS and CDR2 FNYEAQ. The CDR3 contains 15 residues. For the CDR3, the DNA is TGTGCCAGCAGCCCCAACCCGGGACTAGCATGGGAGCAGTACTTC. It specifies CASSPNPGLAWEQYF.

The chain joins TRBV5-5 to TRBJ2-2; perhaps TRBD1 as D (6 bases). CDR3 length: 14 amino acids. Germline V lookup: CDR1 SGHKS, CDR2 YYEKEE (reference sequence). V was shortened by 2 bases and J by 1 base, with 6 bases between the two germline ends. This CDR3 is CASSLGGNTGELFF. For the CDR3, the DNA is TGTGCCAGCAGCTTAGGGGGGAACACCGGGGAGCTGTTTTTT.

This rearrangement joins TRBV21-1 to TRBJ1-1. TRBV21-1 corresponds to a pseudogene. CDR3 length: 12 amino acids. The CDR3 DNA follows: TGTGCCAGCAGCAACGGGGTCACTGAAGCTTTCTTT. It translates to CASSNGVTEAFF.

The V and J genes are TRBV10-3 and TRBJ2-7; 8 nucleotides line up with TRBD1. V shed 6 bases, J shed 2 bases, and the junction held 9 bases outside the gene matches. CDR3 length: 15 residues. In germline, CDR1 is ENHRY, CDR2 SYGVKD. In DNA, the CDR3 is TGTGCCATCAGGGACAGGGACCACCAAGCCTACGAGCAGTACTTC. It translates to CAIRDRDHQAYEQYF.

This clone has just one count. The chain joins TRBV7-8 to TRBJ1-4; 10 bases align to TRBD1. The CDR3 extends over 16 amino acids. With V trimmed by 5 bases and J by 7 bases, 10 bases remained unmatched. Germline assignment: CDR1 SGHVS and CDR2 FQNEAQ. The CDR3 reads CASSPSPGQGREKLFF. CDR3 DNA sequence: TGTGCCAGCAGCCCCAGCCCGGGACAGGGGCGTGAAAAACTGTTTTTT.

This chain links TRBV7-9 with TRBJ2-7; a possible D gene is TRBD1 (6 bases). The CDR3 covers 13 residues. CDR1 is SEHNR, CDR2 FQNEAQ, per germline (reference sequence). Deletions cut 3 bases from V and 2 bases from J, with 8 bases between. The CDR3 loop reads CASSLTGTYEQYF. CDR3 DNA sequence: TGTGCCAGCAGCTTGACAGGAACCTACGAGCAGTACTTC.

V and J are TRBV28 and TRBJ2-1; TRBD2 matches 11 bases. Germline lookup yields CDR1 MDHEN and CDR2 SYDVKM. V lost 5 bases, J lost 4 bases, and 7 bases stayed unmatched. This CDR3 is built from 16 residues. DNA of the CDR3: TGTGCCAGCAGTATCCTAGCGGGAGGAAGATACAATGAGCAGTTCTTC. This sequence encodes CASSILAGGRYNEQFF.